This T cell receptor (beta chain) was observed in a study of identical twins. The study, taken as a whole, reports: Reduced insertions were recorded for abundant cord blood beta clonotypes, with no such pattern in memory repertoires.

Healthy Caucasian individuals made up all the donors. This clonotype showed up just a few times. Its target is unknown. The CDR3 runs 13 residues. Germline V gene lookup returns CDR1 LNHDA and CDR2 SQIVND (reference sequence). It was template switching that added a universal primer site, and there were unique molecular identifiers on the cDNA. TCRdb re-analysed the 5' RACE reads in MiXCR, keeping a single row per CDR3 protein. The top ten clones hold roughly 3% of a sample with some 440,000 distinct CDR3 sequences, 20% to 25% of them seen once. These sequences were also reported in another study, on T cells expressing NK-cell markers. According to that study: There were seven HCMV-seropositive donors and one seronegative donor among the eight sequenced.

The V and J genes are TRBV19 and TRBJ1-6; D possibly corresponds to TRBD1 (6 bases). What was sequenced was CD4+ T cells sorted from blood. This TCR derives from a woman aged 18-35 years in good health. CDR3 region: CAGGDRINSPLHF. The CDR3 DNA is TGTGCTGGGGGAGACAGGATAAATTCACCCCTCCACTTT.